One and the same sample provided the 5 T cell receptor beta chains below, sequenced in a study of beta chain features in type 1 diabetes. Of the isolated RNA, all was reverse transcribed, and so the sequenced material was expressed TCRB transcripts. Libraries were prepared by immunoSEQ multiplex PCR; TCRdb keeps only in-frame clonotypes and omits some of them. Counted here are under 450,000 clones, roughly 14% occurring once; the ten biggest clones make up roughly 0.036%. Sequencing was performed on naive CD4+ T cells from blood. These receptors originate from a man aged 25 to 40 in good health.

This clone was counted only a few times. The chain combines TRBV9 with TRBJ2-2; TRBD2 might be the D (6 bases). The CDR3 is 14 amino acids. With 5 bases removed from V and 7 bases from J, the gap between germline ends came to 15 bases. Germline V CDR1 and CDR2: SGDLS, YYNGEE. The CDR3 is CASSPGDAGGELFF. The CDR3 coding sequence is TGTGCCAGCAGTCCGGGGGACGCGGGCGGGGAGCTGTTTTTT.

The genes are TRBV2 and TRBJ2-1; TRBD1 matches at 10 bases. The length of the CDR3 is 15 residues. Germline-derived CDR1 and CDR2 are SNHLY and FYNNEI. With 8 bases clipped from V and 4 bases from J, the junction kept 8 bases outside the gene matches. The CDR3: CASRRTGGLYNEQFF. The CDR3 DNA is TGTGCCAGCCGAAGGACAGGGGGTTTATACAATGAGCAGTTCTTC.

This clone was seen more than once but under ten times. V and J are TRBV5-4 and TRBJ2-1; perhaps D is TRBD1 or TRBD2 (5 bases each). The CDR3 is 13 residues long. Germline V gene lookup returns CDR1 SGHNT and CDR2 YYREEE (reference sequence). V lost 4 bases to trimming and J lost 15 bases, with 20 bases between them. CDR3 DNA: TGTGCCAGCAGCCCGGAACTACTAGGGGATGGGTTCTTC. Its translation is CASSPELLGDGFF.

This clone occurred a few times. For the CDR3, the DNA is TGTGCCAGCAGCGAAAGAACAGCAGATACGCAGTATTTT. Its protein is CASSERTADTQYF. V is TRBV7-2 and J is TRBJ2-3; D ambiguous. This CDR3 spans 13 amino acids. V was shortened by 5 bases and J by 4 bases, with 10 bases between the two germline ends. Germline CDR1 reads SGHTA; CDR2 reads FQGNSA. The full variable domain, its missing parts supplied by reference TRBV7-2 and TRBJ2-3, is GAGVSQSPSNKVTEKGKDVELRCDPISGHTALYWYRQSLGQGLEFLIYFQGNSAPDKSGLPSDRFSAERTGGSVSTLTIQRTQQEDSAVYLCASSERTADTQYFGPGTRLTVL.

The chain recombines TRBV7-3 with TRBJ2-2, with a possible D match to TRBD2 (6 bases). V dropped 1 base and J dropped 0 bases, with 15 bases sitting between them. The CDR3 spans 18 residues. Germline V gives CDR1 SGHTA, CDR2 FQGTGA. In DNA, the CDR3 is TGTGCCAGCAGCTTAAGGCCGGAGCGGGTCGCGAACACCGGGGAGCTGTTTTTT. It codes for CASSLRPERVANTGELFF. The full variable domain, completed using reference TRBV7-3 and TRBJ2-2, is GAGVSQTPSNKVTEKGKYVELRCDPISGHTALYWYRQSLGQGPEFLIYFQGTGAADDSGLPNDRFFAVRPEGSVSTLKIQRTERGDSAVYLCASSLRPERVANTGELFFGEGSRLTVL.